These 29 T cell receptor beta chains were all obtained from the same sample, sequenced in a study of blood T cell repertoires in COVID-19 (dated by TCRdb to 2020 to 2022). Receptor libraries were prepared by the immunoSEQ multiplex PCR assay. TCRdb took over this immuneACCESS table, retaining in-frame rearrangements with V and J assigned. Such tables are incomplete; in checked studies, under half of the missing clones stem from an unresolved V gene, and the remainder is unexplained. This sample is represented by roughly 60,000 clones; about 82% of them were singletons. Roughly 13% of the sample rests with the top ten. The material sequenced was peripheral blood. The receptors were sampled from a human donor in a cohort sampled during active COVID-19.

This chain joins TRBV10-2 and TRBJ2-3; tentatively, D is TRBD2 (5 bases). CDR3 size: 15 residues. The V gene's germline CDR1 is WSHSY and CDR2 SAAADI. Trimming cost V 2 bases and J 2 bases, with 11 bases left between them. The CDR3 coding sequence is TGCGCCAGCAGTGAGAGCCCGACTACCACAGATACGCAGTATTTT. Protein product: CASSESPTTTDTQYF.

This rearrangement joins TRBV6-6 to TRBJ2-7; a possible D gene is TRBD2 (6 bases). The CDR3 totals 18 residues. The germline V gene encodes CDR1 MNHNY and CDR2 SVGAGI (reference sequence). V was pared by 5 bases and J by 4 bases, with 27 bases between. In DNA, the CDR3 is TGTGCCAGCAGTCCTACCTCGACTAGTTTGGGTCCTTCGTACGAGCAGTACTTC. This translates into CASSPTSTSLGPSYEQYF.

The V and J genes are TRBV7-9 and TRBJ1-1; no clear D. This CDR3 spans 14 amino acids. The V end was cut by 5 bases, the J end by 4 bases, with 14 bases between. CDR1 SEHNR and CDR2 FQNEAQ come from the germline V gene (reference sequence). The CDR3 spells CASSTDTVITEAFF. The CDR3 DNA is TGTGCCAGCAGCACGGATACAGTTATCACTGAAGCTTTCTTT.

This rearrangement joins TRBV5-5 to TRBJ2-2; D is possibly TRBD2 (5 bases). Trimming pared 0 bases from V and 5 bases from J, leaving 8 bases between. The CDR3 consists of 14 residues. Germline-derived CDR1 and CDR2 are SGHKS and YYEKEE (reference sequence). The DNA for the CDR3 is TGTGCCAGCAGCTTGGTACGGGGAACCGGGGAGCTGTTTTTT. Amino acids: CASSLVRGTGELFF.

The chain has TRBV5-4 and TRBJ2-3, with TRBD2 matching 7 bases. Trimming cost V 1 base and J 6 bases; bases outside gene matches: 5. The CDR3 has 14 amino acids. Per the germline V gene, CDR1 is SGHNT and CDR2 is YYREEE (reference sequence). The chain's CDR3 is CASSLPLAVDTQYF. As DNA, the CDR3 is TGTGCCAGCAGCTTGCCGCTAGCGGTGGATACGCAGTATTTT.

The gene calls are TRBV23-1 and TRBJ2-3, with TRBD2 matching 13 bases. TRBV23-1 is an ORF, with its function uncertain. The V segment lost 6 bases and the J segment 3 bases; nucleotides outside the gene matches: 9. The CDR3 has 17 amino acids. The CDR3 here is CASRGLAGRPLTDTQYF. CDR3 bases: TGCGCCAGCAGGGGACTAGCGGGAAGACCCCTTACAGATACGCAGTATTTT.

CDR3 residues: CASSEPQRELFF. The DNA for the CDR3 is TGTGCCAGCAGTGAACCCCAGAGGGAGCTGTTTTTT. This chain links TRBV2 with TRBJ2-2; D not certain. The V end was cut by 2 bases, the J end by 9 bases, with 7 bases between. The CDR3 covers 12 residues. CDR1 SNHLY and CDR2 FYNNEI come from the germline V gene.

This chain connects TRBV27 to TRBJ2-3; possible D gene TRBD2, 6 bases. Trimming pared 6 bases from V and 4 bases from J, leaving 17 bases between. In germline, CDR1 is MNHEY, CDR2 SMNVEV (reference sequence). This CDR3 is 15 amino acids long. The CDR3 DNA reads TGTGCCAGCAGGGCATGGGGGGAGAGGGCAGATACGCAGTATTTT. This sequence encodes CASRAWGERADTQYF.

This chain connects TRBV27 to TRBJ2-7; no clear D. CDR1 and CDR2 (germline): MNHEY, SMNVEV (reference sequence). The CDR3 extends over 13 amino acids. With 5 bases removed from V and 2 bases from J, the gap between germline ends came to 10 bases. The CDR3 nucleotides read TGTGCCAGCAGTCCCCCCGCGGCCTACGAGCAGTACTTC. It translates to CASSPPAAYEQYF.

The V and J genes are TRBV27 and TRBJ1-1; TRBD1 is a possible D gene (5 bases). CDR1 MNHEY and CDR2 SMNVEV come from the germline V gene (reference sequence). This CDR3 has 17 amino acids. V was cut by 0 bases and J by 1 base, with 15 bases left in between. CDR3 protein: CASSLSNRPGGNTEAFF. CDR3 DNA: TGTGCCAGCAGTTTATCAAATCGGCCGGGGGGGAACACTGAAGCTTTCTTT.

This chain uses TRBV6-2 or TRBV6-3 with TRBJ2-1; TRBD2 agrees at 13 bases. Germline lookup yields CDR1 MNHEY and CDR2 SVGEGT. The CDR3 extends over 18 amino acids. The V and J ends lost 3 bases and 1 base, in that order; junction bases with no gene match: 6. For the CDR3, the DNA is TGTGCCAGCAGTTATGGGACTAGCGGGATCCTATCCTACAATGAGCAGTTCTTC. Translation gives CASSYGTSGILSYNEQFF.

V and J are TRBV6-5 and TRBJ2-7; D might be TRBD1 (6 bases). CDR3 length: 13 amino acids. Germline V gives CDR1 MNHEY, CDR2 SVGAGI. Trimming left V 2 bases short and J 2 bases short, with 7 bases between. The CDR3 sequence is CASSYQGTYEQYF. Here the CDR3 DNA reads TGTGCCAGCAGTTACCAGGGGACCTACGAGCAGTACTTC.

V and J are TRBV30 and TRBJ2-3; 7 positions agree with TRBD2. Germline V lookup: CDR1 GTSNPN, CDR2 SVGIG (reference sequence). The CDR3 loop spans 15 amino acids. The V gene end was trimmed by 1 base and the J gene end by 2 bases; junction bases not matched to a gene: 6. Here the CDR3 reads CAWSDGAGPTDTQYF. The CDR3 DNA follows: TGTGCCTGGAGTGACGGAGCGGGACCCACAGATACGCAGTATTTT.

The chain recombines TRBV19 with TRBJ2-4; D gene ambiguous. This CDR3 spans 13 amino acids. V was shortened by 4 bases and J by 4 bases, with 8 bases between the two germline ends. Germline loops: CDR1 LNHDA, CDR2 SQIVND (reference sequence). The CDR3 DNA reads as TGTGCCAGTAGTAATAGCAGAAAAAACATTCAGTACTTC. It encodes CASSNSRKNIQYF. The full variable domain, rest sourced from reference TRBV19 and TRBJ2-4, is DGGITQSPKYLFRKEGQNVTLSCEQNLNHDAMYWYRQDPGQGLRLIYYSQIVNDFQKGDIAEGYSVSREKKESFPLTVTSAQKNPTAFYLCASSNSRKNIQYFGAGTRLSVL.

V and J are TRBV4-2 and TRBJ2-7; D possibly corresponds to TRBD2 (6 bases). This CDR3 has 15 residues. Germline CDR1 and CDR2: LGHNA and YNFKEQ. Deletions cut 1 base from V and 0 bases from J, with 10 bases between. CDR3 sequence reads: CASSQGLADSYEQYF. In DNA, the CDR3 is TGTGCCAGCAGCCAAGGGTTAGCGGACTCCTACGAGCAGTACTTC.

The chain employs TRBV7-2 and TRBJ2-3; 13 bases fit TRBD2. Germline V gene lookup returns CDR1 SGHTA and CDR2 FQGNSA. This CDR3 has 17 amino acids. With V trimmed by 5 bases and J by 5 bases, 10 bases remained unmatched. CDR3 amino acids: CASSRRTSGSVVDTQYF. The CDR3 DNA is TGTGCCAGCAGCCGTCGGACTAGCGGGAGTGTCGTAGATACGCAGTATTTT.

V is TRBV29-1 and J is TRBJ1-1, with D possibly TRBD1 on 5 matching bases. CDR1 SQVTM and CDR2 ANQGSEA come from the germline V gene. The CDR3 contains 14 residues. V was trimmed by 7 bases and J by 1 base, leaving 16 bases between them. CDR3 nucleotides: TGCAGCGCATGGGGGGGAATGGGGAACACTGAAGCTTTCTTT. As protein: CSAWGGMGNTEAFF.

The CDR3 loop is CASSSISGAIRANEQFF. In DNA, the CDR3 is TGTGCCAGCAGCTCAATATCAGGGGCTATTAGAGCCAATGAGCAGTTCTTC. The rearrangement joins TRBV7-9 to TRBJ2-1; D is perhaps TRBD1 (6 bases). This CDR3 has 17 amino acids. The germline V gene has CDR1 SEHNR and CDR2 FQNEAQ (reference sequence). Trimming took off 4 bases at V and 6 bases at J, with 22 bases between the two ends.

The chain combines TRBV6-2 or TRBV6-3 with TRBJ2-7, with a possible D match to TRBD2 (5 bases). The V end was cut by 6 bases, the J end by 2 bases, with 14 bases between. Germline V gene sequence: CDR1 MNHEY, CDR2 SVGEGT. This CDR3 is 14 amino acids long. CDR3 sequence reads: CASSSSNPPYEQYF. Here the CDR3 DNA reads TGTGCCAGCAGCTCTAGCAACCCTCCCTACGAGCAGTACTTC.

This chain uses TRBV9 with TRBJ1-2; TRBD1 is a possible D gene (6 bases). The CDR3 runs to 12 residues. Germline V CDR1 and CDR2: SGDLS, YYNGEE. Trimming pared 2 bases from V and 4 bases from J, leaving 6 bases between. This CDR3 reads CASSVDSYGYTF. CDR3 DNA: TGTGCCAGCAGCGTGGACAGCTATGGCTACACCTTC.

This chain uses TRBV15 with TRBJ2-2; maybe TRBD1 (5 bases). The CDR3 runs 13 residues. V lost 0 bases, J lost 7 bases, and 6 bases lay in between. Germline V gene sequence: CDR1 LNHNV, CDR2 YYDKDF (reference sequence). The DNA of the CDR3 is TGTGCCACCAGCAGAGATACAGGCGGGGAGCTGTTTTTT. Its protein is CATSRDTGGELFF. Complete variable domain (other parts from reference TRBV15 and TRBJ2-2): DAMVIQNPRYQVTQFGKPVTLSCSQTLNHNVMYWYQQKSSQAPKLLFHYYDKDFNNEADTPDNFQSRRPNTSFCFLDIRSPGLGDTAMYLCATSRDTGGELFFGEGSRLTVL.

The gene calls are TRBV27 and TRBJ2-6; D unclear. With 3 bases removed from V and 0 bases from J, the gap between germline ends came to 12 bases. Per the germline V gene, CDR1 is MNHEY and CDR2 is SMNVEV (reference sequence). The CDR3 covers 17 residues. CDR3 residues: CASSLVRQSSGANVLTF. In DNA, the CDR3 is TGTGCCAGCAGTTTGGTCAGGCAGAGCTCTGGGGCCAACGTCCTGACTTTC.

In this sample, this clone turned up once. The sample contains more than one DNA sequence encoding this CDR3. This chain uses TRBV18 with TRBJ2-5; tentative D call: TRBD2 (5 bases). Germline loops: CDR1 KGHSH, CDR2 LQKENI. Trimming took off 0 bases at V and 5 bases at J, with 7 bases between the two ends. This CDR3 is 13 amino acids long. Here the CDR3 reads CASSPPGGETQYF. As DNA, the CDR3 is TGTGCCAGCTCACCACCGGGCGGGGAGACCCAGTACTTC.

The V and J genes are TRBV4-2 and TRBJ2-1; D ambiguous. The CDR3 runs to 15 residues. Germline assignment: CDR1 LGHNA and CDR2 YNFKEQ. V was trimmed by 8 bases and J by 0 bases, leaving 14 bases between them. CDR3 nucleotide sequence: TGTGCCAGCCAAGAGTTTAGATTCTCCTACAATGAGCAGTTCTTC. It translates to CASQEFRFSYNEQFF.

The J gene is TRBJ1-1, the V gene TRBV28, with D possibly matching TRBD1 (6 bases). The germline gives CDR1 MDHEN, CDR2 SYDVKM. CDR3 size: 15 residues. The germline V and J ends were trimmed by 1 base and 1 base, with 10 bases remaining between them. DNA of the CDR3: TGTGCCAGCAGTTTATCGGGGGGCCCGAACACTGAAGCTTTCTTT. Translated, it gives CASSLSGGPNTEAFF. The full variable domain, its missing parts supplied by reference TRBV28 and TRBJ1-1, is DVKVTQSSRYLVKRTGEKVFLECVQDMDHENMFWYRQDPGLGLRLIYFSYDVKMKEKGDIPEGYSVSREKKERFSLILESASTNQTSMYLCASSLSGGPNTEAFFGQGTRLTVV.

The chain has TRBV28 and TRBJ2-5; D not resolved. The CDR3 has 14 residues. Trimming cost V 1 base and J 2 bases, with 8 bases left between them. CDR1 MDHEN and CDR2 SYDVKM come from the germline V gene. The CDR3 region has the DNA TGTGCCAGCAGTTTATATAGTGTTCAAGAGACCCAGTACTTC. Translating it yields CASSLYSVQETQYF.

The rearrangement joins TRBV10-3 to TRBJ1-5; TRBD1 matches at 9 bases. V lost 5 bases to trimming and J lost 5 bases; unmatched junction nucleotides: 4. CDR3 length: 14 residues. Germline CDR1 ENHRY, CDR2 SYGVKD. CDR3 sequence reads: CAISSDRGDQPQHF. The CDR3 DNA reads TGTGCCATCAGTTCGGACAGGGGTGATCAGCCCCAGCATTTT.

This clone was observed once. The rearrangement uses TRBV20-1 and TRBJ2-5; D might be TRBD1 (6 bases). Germline lookup yields CDR1 DFQATT and CDR2 SNEGSKA (reference sequence). The CDR3 spans 13 residues. V was shortened by 3 bases and J by 5 bases, with 13 bases between the two germline ends. The CDR3 reads CSASSGGDETQYF. The CDR3 nucleotides read TGCAGTGCTAGTTCTGGGGGCGATGAGACCCAGTACTTC.

V is TRBV5-4 and J is TRBJ2-7; 7 bases agree with TRBD1. From germline, CDR1 is SGHNT and CDR2 YYREEE (reference sequence). This CDR3 is built from 13 residues. Trimming removed 2 bases from V and 3 bases from J; junction bases left unmatched: 2. The CDR3 protein is CASSFPGGYEQYF. The CDR3 DNA sequence: TGTGCCAGCAGCTTCCCAGGGGGCTACGAGCAGTACTTC.